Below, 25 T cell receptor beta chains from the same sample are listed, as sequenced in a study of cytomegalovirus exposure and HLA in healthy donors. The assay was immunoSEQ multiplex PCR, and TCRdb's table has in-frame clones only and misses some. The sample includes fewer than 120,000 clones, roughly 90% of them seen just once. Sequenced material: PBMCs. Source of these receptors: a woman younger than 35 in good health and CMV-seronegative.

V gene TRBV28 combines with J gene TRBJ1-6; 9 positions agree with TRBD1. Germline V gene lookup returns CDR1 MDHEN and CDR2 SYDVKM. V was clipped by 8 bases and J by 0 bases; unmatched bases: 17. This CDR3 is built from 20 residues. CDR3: CASDEGGQGGFSSYNSPLHF. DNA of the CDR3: TGTGCCAGCGACGAGGGGGGACAGGGTGGTTTTAGCTCCTATAATTCACCCCTCCACTTT.

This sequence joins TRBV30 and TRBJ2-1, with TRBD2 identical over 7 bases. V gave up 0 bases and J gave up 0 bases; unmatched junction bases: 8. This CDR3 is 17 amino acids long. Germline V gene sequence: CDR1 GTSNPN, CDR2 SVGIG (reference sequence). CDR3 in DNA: TGTGCCTGGAGTGTATCCTGGACTAGGGTCTCCTACAATGAGCAGTTCTTC. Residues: CAWSVSWTRVSYNEQFF.

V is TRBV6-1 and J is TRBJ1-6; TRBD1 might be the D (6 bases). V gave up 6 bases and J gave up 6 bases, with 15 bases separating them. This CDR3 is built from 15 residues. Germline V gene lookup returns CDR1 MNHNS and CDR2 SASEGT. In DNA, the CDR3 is TGTGCCAGCAGGGGGGGGACAACGGGTAATTCACCCCTCCACTTT. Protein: CASRGGTTGNSPLHF.

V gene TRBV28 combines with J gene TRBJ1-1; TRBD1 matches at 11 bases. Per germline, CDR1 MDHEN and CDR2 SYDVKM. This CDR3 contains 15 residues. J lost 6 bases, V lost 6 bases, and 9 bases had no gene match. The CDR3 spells CASSHGQGAISEAFF. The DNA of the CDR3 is TGTGCCAGCAGCCACGGACAGGGGGCGATATCTGAAGCTTTCTTT.

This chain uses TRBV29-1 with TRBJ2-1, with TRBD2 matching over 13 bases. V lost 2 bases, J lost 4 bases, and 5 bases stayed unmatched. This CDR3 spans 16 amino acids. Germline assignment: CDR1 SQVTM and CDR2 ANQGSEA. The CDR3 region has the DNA TGCAGCGTTGAAAGCTTACTAGCGGGAGGGTACAATGAGCAGTTCTTC. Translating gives CSVESLLAGGYNEQFF.

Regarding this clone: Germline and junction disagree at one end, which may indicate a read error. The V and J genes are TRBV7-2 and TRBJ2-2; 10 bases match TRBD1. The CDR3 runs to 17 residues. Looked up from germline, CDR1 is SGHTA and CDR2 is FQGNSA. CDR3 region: CASSLGPGQGHTGELFF. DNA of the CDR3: TGTGCCAGCAGTTTAGGACCGGGACAGGGGCACACCGGGGAGCTGTTTTTT. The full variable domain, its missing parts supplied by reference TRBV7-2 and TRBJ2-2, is GAGVSQSPSNKVTEKGKDVELRCDPISGHTALYWYRQSLGQGLEFLIYFQGNSAPDKSGLPSDRFSAERTGGSVSTLTIQRTQQEDSAVYLCASSLGPGQGHTGELFFGEGSRLTVL.

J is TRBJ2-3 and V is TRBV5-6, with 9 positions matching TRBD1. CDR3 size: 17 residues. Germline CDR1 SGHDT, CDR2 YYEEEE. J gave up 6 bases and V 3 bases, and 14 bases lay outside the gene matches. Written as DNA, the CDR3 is TGTGCCAGCAGCTCGGGGGGCTGGGACAGGGAGTTTGATACGCAGTATTTT. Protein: CASSSGGWDREFDTQYF.

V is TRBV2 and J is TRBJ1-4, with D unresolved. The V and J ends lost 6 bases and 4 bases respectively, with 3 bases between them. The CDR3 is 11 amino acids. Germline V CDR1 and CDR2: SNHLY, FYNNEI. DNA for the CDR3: TGTGCCAGCAGCGTTAATGAAAAACTGTTTTTT. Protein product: CASSVNEKLFF.

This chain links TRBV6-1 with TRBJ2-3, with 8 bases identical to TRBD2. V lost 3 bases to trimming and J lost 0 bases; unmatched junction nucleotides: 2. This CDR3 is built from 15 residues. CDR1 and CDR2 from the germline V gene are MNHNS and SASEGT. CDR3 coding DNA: TGTGCCAGCAGTGAGAGCGGGAGTAGCACAGATACGCAGTATTTT. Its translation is CASSESGSSTDTQYF.

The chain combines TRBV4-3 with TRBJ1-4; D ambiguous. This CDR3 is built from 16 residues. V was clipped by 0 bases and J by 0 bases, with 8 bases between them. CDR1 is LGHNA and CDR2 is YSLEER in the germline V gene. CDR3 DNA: TGCGCCAGCAGCCAAGAAACAGCTGCAACTAATGAAAAACTGTTTTTT. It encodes CASSQETAATNEKLFF.

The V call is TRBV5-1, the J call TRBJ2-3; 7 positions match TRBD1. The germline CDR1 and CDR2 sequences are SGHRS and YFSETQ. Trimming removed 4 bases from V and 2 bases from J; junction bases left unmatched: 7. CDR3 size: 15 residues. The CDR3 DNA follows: TGCGCCAGCAGCCCCGGACAGGTGACCACAGATACGCAGTATTTT. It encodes CASSPGQVTTDTQYF. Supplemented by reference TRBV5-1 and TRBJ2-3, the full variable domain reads KAGVTQTPRYLIKTRGQQVTLSCSPISGHRSVSWYQQTPGQGLQFLFEYFSETQRNKGNFPGRFSGRQFSNSRSEMNVSTLELGDSALYLCASSPGQVTTDTQYFGPGTRLTVL.

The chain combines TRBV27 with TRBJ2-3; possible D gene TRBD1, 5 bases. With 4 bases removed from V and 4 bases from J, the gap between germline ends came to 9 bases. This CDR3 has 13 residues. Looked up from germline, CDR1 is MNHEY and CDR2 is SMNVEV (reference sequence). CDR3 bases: TGTGCCAGCAGTTCCTCGACAGCAGATACGCAGTATTTT. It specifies CASSSSTADTQYF.

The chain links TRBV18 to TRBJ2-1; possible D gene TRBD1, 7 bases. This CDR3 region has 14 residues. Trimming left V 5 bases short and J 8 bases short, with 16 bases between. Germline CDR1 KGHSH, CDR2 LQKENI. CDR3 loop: CASSAQGGPDEQFF. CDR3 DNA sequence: TGTGCCAGCTCAGCGCAGGGGGGCCCGGATGAGCAGTTCTTC.

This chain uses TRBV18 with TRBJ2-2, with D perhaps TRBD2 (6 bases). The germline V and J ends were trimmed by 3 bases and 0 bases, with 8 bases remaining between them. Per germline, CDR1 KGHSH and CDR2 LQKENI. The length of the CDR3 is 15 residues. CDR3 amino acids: CASSPASANTGELFF. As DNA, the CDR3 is TGTGCCAGCTCACCGGCTAGCGCGAACACCGGGGAGCTGTTTTTT.

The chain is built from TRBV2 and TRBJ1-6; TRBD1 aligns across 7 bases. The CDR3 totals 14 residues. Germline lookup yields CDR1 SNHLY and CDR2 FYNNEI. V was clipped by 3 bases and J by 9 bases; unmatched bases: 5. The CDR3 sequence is CASSDDRAGSPLHF. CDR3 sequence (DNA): TGTGCCAGCAGTGATGACAGGGCTGGTTCACCCCTCCACTTT.

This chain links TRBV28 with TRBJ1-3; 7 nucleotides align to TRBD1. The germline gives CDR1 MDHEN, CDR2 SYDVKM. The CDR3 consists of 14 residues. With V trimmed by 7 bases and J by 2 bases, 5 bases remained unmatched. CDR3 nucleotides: TGTGCCAGCACCCCGACAGGGACTGGAAACACCATATATTTT. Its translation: CASTPTGTGNTIYF. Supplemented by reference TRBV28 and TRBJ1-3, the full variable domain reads DVKVTQSSRYLVKRTGEKVFLECVQDMDHENMFWYRQDPGLGLRLIYFSYDVKMKEKGDIPEGYSVSREKKERFSLILESASTNQTSMYLCASTPTGTGNTIYFGEGSWLTVV.

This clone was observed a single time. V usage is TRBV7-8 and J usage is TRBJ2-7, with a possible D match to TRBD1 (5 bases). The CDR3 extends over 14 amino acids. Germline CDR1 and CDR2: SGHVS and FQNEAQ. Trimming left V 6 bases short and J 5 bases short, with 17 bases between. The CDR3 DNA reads TGTGCCAGCAGTTGGGGCAGCCAGGCCCACGAGCAGTACTTC. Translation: CASSWGSQAHEQYF.

The CDR3 is CASTSPGNTIYF. The CDR3 nucleotides read TGTGCCAGCACCTCTCCTGGAAACACCATATATTTT. The V call is TRBV6-5, the J call TRBJ1-3; no clear D gene. The CDR3 length is 12 residues. Germline V gene sequence: CDR1 MNHEY, CDR2 SVGAGI. V gave up 7 bases and J gave up 2 bases, with 6 bases separating them.

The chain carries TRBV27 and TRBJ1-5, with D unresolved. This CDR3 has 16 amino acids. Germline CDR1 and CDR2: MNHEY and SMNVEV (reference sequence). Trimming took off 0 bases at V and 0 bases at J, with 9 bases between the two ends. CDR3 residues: CASSLSAGFSNQPQHF. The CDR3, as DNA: TGTGCCAGCAGTTTATCGGCCGGGTTTAGCAATCAGCCCCAGCATTTT.

CDR3 sequence: CAWSVSLEGYNEQFF. DNA of the CDR3: TGTGCCTGGAGTGTCTCGTTGGAGGGTTACAATGAGCAGTTCTTC. This chain connects TRBV30 to TRBJ2-1; D may be TRBD2 (6 bases). The length of the CDR3 is 15 residues. CDR1 and CDR2 from the germline V gene are GTSNPN and SVGIG (reference sequence). V gave up 0 bases and J gave up 4 bases, with 13 bases separating them.

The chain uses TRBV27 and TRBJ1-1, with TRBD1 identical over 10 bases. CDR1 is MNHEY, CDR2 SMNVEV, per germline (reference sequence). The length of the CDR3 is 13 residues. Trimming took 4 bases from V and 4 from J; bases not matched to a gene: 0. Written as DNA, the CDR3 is TGTGCCAGCAGTTGGACAGGGGGCACTGAAGCTTTCTTT. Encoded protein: CASSWTGGTEAFF.

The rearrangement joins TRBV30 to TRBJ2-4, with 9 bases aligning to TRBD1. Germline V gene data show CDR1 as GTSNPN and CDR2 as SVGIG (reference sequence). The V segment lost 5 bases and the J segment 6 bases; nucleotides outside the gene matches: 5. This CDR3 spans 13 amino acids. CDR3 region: CAWEGQGRNIQYF. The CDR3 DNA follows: TGTGCCTGGGAGGGACAGGGTAGAAACATTCAGTACTTC.

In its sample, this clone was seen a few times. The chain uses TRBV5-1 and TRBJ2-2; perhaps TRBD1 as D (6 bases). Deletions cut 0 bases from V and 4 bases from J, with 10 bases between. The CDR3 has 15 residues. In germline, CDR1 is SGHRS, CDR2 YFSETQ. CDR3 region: CASSLVVGGTGELFF. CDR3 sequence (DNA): TGCGCCAGCAGCTTGGTAGTAGGGGGCACCGGGGAGCTGTTTTTT.

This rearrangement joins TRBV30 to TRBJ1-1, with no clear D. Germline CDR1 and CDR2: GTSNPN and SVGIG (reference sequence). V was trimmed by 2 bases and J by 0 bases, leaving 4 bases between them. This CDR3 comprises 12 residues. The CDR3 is CAWSPLNTEAFF. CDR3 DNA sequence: TGTGCCTGGAGTCCGTTGAACACTGAAGCTTTCTTT.

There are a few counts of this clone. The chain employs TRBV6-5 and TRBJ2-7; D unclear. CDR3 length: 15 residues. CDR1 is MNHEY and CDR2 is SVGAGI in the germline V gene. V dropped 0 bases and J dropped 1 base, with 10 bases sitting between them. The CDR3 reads CASSYSSGMSYEQYF. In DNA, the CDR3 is TGTGCCAGCAGTTACTCGAGTGGTATGTCCTACGAGCAGTACTTC.